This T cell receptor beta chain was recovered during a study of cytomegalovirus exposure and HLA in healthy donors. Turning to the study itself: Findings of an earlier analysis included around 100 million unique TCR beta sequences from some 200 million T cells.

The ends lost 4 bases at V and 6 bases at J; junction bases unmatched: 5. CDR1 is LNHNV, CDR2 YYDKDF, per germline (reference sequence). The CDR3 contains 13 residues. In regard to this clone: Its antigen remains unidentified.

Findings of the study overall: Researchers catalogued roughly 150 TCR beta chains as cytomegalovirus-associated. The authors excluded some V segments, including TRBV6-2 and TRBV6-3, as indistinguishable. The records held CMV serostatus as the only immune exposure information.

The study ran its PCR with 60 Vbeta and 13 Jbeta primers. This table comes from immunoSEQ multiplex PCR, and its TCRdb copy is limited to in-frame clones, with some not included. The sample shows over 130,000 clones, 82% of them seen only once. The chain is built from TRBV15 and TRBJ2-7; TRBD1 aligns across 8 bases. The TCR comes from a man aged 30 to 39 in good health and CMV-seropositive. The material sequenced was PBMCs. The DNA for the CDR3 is TGTGCCACCAGCACGACAGGGGCCTTCGAGCAGTACTTC. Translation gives CATSTTGAFEQYF.